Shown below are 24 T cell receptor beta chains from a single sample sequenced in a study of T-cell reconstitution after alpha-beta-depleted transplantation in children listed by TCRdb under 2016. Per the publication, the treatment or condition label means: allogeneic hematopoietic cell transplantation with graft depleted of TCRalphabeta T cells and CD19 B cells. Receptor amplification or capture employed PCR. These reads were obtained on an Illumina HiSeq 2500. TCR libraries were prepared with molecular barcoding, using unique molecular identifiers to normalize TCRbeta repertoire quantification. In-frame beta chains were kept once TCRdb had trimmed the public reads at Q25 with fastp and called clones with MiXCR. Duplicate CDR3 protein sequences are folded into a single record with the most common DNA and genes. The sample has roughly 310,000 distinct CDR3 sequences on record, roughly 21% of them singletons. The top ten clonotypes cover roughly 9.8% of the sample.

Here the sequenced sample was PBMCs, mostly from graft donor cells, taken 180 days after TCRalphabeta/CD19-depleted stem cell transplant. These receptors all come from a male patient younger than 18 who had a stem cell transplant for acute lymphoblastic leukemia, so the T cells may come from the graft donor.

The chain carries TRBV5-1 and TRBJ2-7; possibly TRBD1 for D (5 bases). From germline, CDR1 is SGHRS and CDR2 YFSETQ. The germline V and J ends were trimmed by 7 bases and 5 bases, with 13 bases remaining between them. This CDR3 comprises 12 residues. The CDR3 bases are TGCGCCAGCCGCAGGGTCAAGGACGAGCAGTACTTC. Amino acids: CASRRVKDEQYF.

This CDR3 reads CASSQLPMSGPPREQFF. The CDR3 DNA follows: TGCGCCAGCAGCCAGTTGCCCATGAGCGGCCCCCCGAGGGAGCAGTTCTTC. The chain links TRBV4-1 to TRBJ2-1; a weak D match, TRBD2 (5 bases). The germline V and J ends were trimmed by 3 bases and 10 bases, with 25 bases remaining between them. CDR1 MGHRA and CDR2 YSYEKL come from the germline V gene. The CDR3 sequence is 17 residues long.

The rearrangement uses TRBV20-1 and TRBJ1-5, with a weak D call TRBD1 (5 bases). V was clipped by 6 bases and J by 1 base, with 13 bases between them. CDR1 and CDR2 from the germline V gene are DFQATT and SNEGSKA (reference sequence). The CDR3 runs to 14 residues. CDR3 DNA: TGCAGTGCGACCCGAGGGGCCAGCAATCAGCCCCAGCATTTT. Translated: CSATRGASNQPQHF.

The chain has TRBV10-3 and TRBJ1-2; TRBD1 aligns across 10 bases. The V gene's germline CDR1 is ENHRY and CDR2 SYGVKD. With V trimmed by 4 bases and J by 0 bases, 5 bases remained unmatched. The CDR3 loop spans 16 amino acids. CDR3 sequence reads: CAISGQGAHANYGYTF. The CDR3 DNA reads TGTGCCATCAGTGGACAGGGGGCGCATGCTAACTATGGCTACACCTTC.

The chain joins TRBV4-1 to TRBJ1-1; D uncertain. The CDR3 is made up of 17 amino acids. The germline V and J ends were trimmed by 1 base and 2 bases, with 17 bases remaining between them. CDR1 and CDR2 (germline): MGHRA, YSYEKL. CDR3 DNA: TGCGCCAGCAGCCAAGGGCGTTTAGGGAACCCTAACACTGAAGCTTTCTTT. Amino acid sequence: CASSQGRLGNPNTEAFF.

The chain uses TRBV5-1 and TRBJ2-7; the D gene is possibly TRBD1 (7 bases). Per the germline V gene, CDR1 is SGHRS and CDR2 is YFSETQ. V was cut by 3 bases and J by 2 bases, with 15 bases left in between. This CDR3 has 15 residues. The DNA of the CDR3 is TGCGCCAGCAGCTCGACAGGGCGGGGACCCTACGAGCAGTACTTC. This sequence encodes CASSSTGRGPYEQYF.

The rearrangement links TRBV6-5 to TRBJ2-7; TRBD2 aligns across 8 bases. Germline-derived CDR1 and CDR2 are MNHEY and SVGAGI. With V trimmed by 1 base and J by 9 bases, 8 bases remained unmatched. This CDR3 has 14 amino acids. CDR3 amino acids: CASSYLRGASWQYF. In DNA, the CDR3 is TGTGCCAGCAGTTACTTGCGGGGGGCGAGCTGGCAGTACTTC.

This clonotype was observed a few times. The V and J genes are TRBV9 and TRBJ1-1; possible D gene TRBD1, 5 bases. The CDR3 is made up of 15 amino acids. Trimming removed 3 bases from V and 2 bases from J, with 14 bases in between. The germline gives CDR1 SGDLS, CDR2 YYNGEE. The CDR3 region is CASSARGTINTEAFF. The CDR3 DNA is TGTGCCAGCAGCGCTAGAGGGACGATAAACACTGAAGCTTTCTTT.

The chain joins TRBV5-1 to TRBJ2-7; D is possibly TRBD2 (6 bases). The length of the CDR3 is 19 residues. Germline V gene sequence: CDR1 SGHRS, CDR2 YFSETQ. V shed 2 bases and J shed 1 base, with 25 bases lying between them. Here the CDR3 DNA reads TGCGCCAGCAGCTTTATTAGCGGATACAAAGGGAAAGTATCCTACGAGCAGTACTTC. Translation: CASSFISGYKGKVSYEQYF.

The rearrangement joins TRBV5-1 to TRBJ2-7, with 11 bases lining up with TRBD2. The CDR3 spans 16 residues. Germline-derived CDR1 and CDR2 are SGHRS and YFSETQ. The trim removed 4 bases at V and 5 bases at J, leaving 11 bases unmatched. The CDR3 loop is CASSIQTSGSIHEQYF. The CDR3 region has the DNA TGCGCCAGCAGCATCCAAACTAGCGGGAGTATACACGAGCAGTACTTC.

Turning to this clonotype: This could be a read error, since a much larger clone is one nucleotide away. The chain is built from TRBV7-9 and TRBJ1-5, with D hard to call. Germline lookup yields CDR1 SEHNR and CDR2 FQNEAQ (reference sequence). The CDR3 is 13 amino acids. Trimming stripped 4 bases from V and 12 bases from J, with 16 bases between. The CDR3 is CASSSKGGVNQHF. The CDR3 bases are TGTGCCAGCAGCTCAAAGGGCGGAGTGAACCAGCATTTT.

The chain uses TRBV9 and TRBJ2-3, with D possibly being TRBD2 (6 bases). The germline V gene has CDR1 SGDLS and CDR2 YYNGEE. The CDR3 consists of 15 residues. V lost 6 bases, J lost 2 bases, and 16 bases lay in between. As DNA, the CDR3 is TGTGCCAGCACTACGGAGGGGAGGCACACAGATACGCAGTATTTT. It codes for CASTTEGRHTDTQYF. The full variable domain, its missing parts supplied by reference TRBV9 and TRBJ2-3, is DSGVTQTPKHLITATGQRVTLRCSPRSGDLSVYWYQQSLDQGLQFLIQYYNGEERAKGNILERFSAQQFPDLHSELNLSSLELGDSALYFCASTTEGRHTDTQYFGPGTRLTVL.

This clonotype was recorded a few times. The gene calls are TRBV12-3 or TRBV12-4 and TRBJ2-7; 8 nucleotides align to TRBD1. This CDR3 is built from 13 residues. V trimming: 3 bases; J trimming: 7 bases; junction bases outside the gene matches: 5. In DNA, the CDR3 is TGTGCCAGCAGTTTGACAGGGGCTGAGGAGCAGTACTTC. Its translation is CASSLTGAEEQYF.

The CDR3 sequence: CATLPPETHEQFF. In DNA form, the CDR3 reads TGTGCCACCCTCCCCCCAGAGACTCATGAGCAGTTCTTC. This chain links TRBV18 with TRBJ2-1; D ambiguous. CDR3 size: 13 residues. V gave up 10 bases and J gave up 8 bases, with 18 bases separating them. Germline V gene data show CDR1 as KGHSH and CDR2 as LQKENI.

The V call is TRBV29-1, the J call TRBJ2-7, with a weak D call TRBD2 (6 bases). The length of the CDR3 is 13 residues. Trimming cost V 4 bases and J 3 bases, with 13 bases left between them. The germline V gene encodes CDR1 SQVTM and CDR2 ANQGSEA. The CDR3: CSVVGRGGYEQYF. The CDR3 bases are TGCAGCGTTGTTGGGCGGGGAGGCTACGAGCAGTACTTC.

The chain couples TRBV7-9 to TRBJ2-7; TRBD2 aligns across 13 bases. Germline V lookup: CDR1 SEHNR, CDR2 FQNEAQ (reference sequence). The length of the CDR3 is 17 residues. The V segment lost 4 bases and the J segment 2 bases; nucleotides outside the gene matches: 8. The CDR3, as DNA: TGTGCCAGCAGCTCTACGACTAGCGGGAGGAGAGCCTACGAGCAGTACTTC. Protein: CASSSTTSGRRAYEQYF. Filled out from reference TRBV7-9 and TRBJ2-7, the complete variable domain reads DTGVSQNPRHKITKRGQNVTFRCDPISEHNRLYWYRQTLGQGPEFLTYFQNEAQLEKSRLLSDRFSAERPKGSFSTLEIQRTEQGDSAMYLCASSSTTSGRRAYEQYFGPGTRLTVT.

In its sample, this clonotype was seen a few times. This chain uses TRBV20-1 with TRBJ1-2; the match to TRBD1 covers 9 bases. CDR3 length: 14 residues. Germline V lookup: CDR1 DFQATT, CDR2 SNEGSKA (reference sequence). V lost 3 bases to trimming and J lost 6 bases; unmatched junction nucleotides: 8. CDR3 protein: CSARAGTGRNGYTF. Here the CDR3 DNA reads TGCAGTGCTAGGGCCGGGACAGGGAGGAATGGCTACACCTTC.

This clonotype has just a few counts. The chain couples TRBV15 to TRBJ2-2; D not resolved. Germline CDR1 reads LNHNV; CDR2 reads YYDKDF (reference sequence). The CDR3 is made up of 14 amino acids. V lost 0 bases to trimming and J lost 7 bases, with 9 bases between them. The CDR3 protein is CATSRDRYGGELFF. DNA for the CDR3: TGTGCCACCAGCAGAGATCGATATGGCGGGGAGCTGTTTTTT.

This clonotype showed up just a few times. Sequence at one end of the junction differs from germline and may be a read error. Here the CDR3 DNA reads TGTGCCAGCAATTTAGGGGCAGGGAGGACTGAAGCTTTCTTT. Encoded protein: CASNLGAGRTEAFF. The rearrangement joins TRBV12-3 or TRBV12-4 to TRBJ1-1, with a tentative D call TRBD1 (5 bases). The CDR3 length is 14 residues.

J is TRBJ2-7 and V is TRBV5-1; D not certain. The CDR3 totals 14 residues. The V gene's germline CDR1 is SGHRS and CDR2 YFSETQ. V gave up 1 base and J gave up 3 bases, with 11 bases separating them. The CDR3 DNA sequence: TGCGCCAGCAGCTTGCTAAGGGCTTACTACGAGCAGTACTTC. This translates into CASSLLRAYYEQYF.

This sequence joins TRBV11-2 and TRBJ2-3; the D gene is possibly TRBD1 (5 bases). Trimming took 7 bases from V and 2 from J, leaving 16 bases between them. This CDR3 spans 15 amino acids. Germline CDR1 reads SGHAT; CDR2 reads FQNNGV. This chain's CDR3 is CASKSTAGFTDTQYF. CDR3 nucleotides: TGTGCCAGCAAGAGTACGGCAGGGTTCACAGATACGCAGTATTTT.

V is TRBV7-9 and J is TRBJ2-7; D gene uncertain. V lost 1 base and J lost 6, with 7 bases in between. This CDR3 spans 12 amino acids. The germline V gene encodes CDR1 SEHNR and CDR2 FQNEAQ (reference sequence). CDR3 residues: CASSLDGLEQYF. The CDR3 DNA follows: TGTGCCAGCAGCTTAGATGGGCTCGAGCAGTACTTC.

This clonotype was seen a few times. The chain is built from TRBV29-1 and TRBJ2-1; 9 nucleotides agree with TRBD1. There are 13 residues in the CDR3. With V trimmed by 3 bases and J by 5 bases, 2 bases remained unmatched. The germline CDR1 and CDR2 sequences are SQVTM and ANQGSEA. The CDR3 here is CSVETGGHNEQFF. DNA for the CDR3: TGCAGCGTTGAGACAGGGGGTCACAATGAGCAGTTCTTC.

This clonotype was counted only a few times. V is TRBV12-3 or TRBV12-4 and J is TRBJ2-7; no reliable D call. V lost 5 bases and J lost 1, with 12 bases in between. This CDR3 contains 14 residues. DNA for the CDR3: TGTGCCAGCAGTCCTACGTGGAGTTCCTACGAGCAGTACTTC. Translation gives CASSPTWSSYEQYF.